The 13 T cell receptor beta chains reported below all come from one sample, sequenced in a study of technical replicates of blood from several donors. The assay was immunoSEQ multiplex PCR, and TCRdb's table has in-frame clones only and misses some. The sample lists 75,000 to 85,000 clones, approximately 75% occurring once. Sequencing was carried out using PBMCs. These receptors were taken from a human donor in good health. Some clones in this sample may be carry-over from other donors' samples.

This chain joins TRBV7-9 and TRBJ1-2, with 7 bases lining up with TRBD1. The CDR3 is made up of 14 amino acids. CDR1 SEHNR and CDR2 FQNEAQ come from the germline V gene (reference sequence). Unmatched junction bases numbered 4, after V lost 6 bases and J lost 0 bases. The DNA for the CDR3 is TGTGCCAGCAGTACAGGGGTCGCTAACTATGGCTACACCTTC. Translation: CASSTGVANYGYTF.

This chain joins TRBV11-2 and TRBJ2-3; TRBD2 matches at 9 bases. The germline gives CDR1 SGHAT, CDR2 FQNNGV. Trimming cost V 2 bases and J 5 bases; bases outside gene matches: 2. The CDR3 is made up of 14 amino acids. The CDR3 bases are TGTGCCAGCAGCTTACAGCGGGAGGAAGATACGCAGTATTTT. Translation gives CASSLQREEDTQYF.

V is TRBV29-1 and J is TRBJ2-2, with 10 bases lining up with TRBD1. The CDR3 is made up of 14 amino acids. The V segment lost 8 bases and the J segment 2 bases; nucleotides outside the gene matches: 5. Germline V lookup: CDR1 SQVTM, CDR2 ANQGSEA. The CDR3 spells CSTGTGVNTGELFF. The CDR3 nucleotides are TGCAGCACCGGGACAGGGGTAAACACCGGGGAGCTGTTTTTT.

This clone was counted only a few times. The chain carries TRBV30 and TRBJ2-2; 7 bases are a match to TRBD1. This CDR3 is built from 15 residues. V lost 3 bases and J lost 0; bases outside the gene matches: 4. Germline V gene sequence: CDR1 GTSNPN, CDR2 SVGIG (reference sequence). DNA of the CDR3: TGTGCCTGGAGCGATGGGACAGCGAACACCGGGGAGCTGTTTTTT. This translates into CAWSDGTANTGELFF.

This clone has a handful of counts. The gene calls are TRBV27 and TRBJ2-7; D may be TRBD1 (6 bases). This CDR3 has 15 amino acids. Germline V gene data show CDR1 as MNHEY and CDR2 as SMNVEV (reference sequence). V lost 5 bases and J 2 bases, leaving 16 bases between the germline ends. In DNA, the CDR3 is TGTGCCAGCAGTCCAGGACAGAGAAGAACCTACGAGCAGTACTTC. It encodes CASSPGQRRTYEQYF.

The chain recombines TRBV6-4 with TRBJ2-3; possible D gene TRBD2, 6 bases. CDR1 is MRHNA and CDR2 is SNTAGT in the germline V gene. The length of the CDR3 is 13 residues. Trimming cost V 11 bases and J 6 bases, with 18 bases left between them. The DNA of the CDR3 is TGTGCCTCCTCCGGAGGGGCGTTGGATACGCAGTATTTT. This sequence encodes CASSGGALDTQYF.

The rearrangement links TRBV6-4 to TRBJ2-1, with 7 bases aligning to TRBD1. V was pared by 6 bases and J by 7 bases, with 6 bases of the junction left unmatched. Per germline, CDR1 MRHNA and CDR2 SNTAGT. The CDR3 is made up of 13 amino acids. CDR3 loop: CASSFQQGNEQFF. CDR3 nucleotides: TGTGCCAGCAGCTTCCAACAGGGGAATGAGCAGTTCTTC.

The chain uses TRBV4-3 and TRBJ1-1; TRBD1 is a possible D gene (6 bases). This CDR3 is 17 amino acids long. V was pared by 0 bases and J by 1 base, with 15 bases between. From germline, CDR1 is LGHNA and CDR2 YSLEER. The CDR3 region has the DNA TGCGCCAGCAGCCAAGAGGTCCAGGGGCGAAGGAACACTGAAGCTTTCTTT. Translation: CASSQEVQGRRNTEAFF.

The chain carries TRBV6-1 and TRBJ2-7, with 11 bases identical to TRBD1. Germline V gene data show CDR1 as MNHNS and CDR2 as SASEGT. The V and J ends lost 6 bases and 2 bases, in that order; junction bases with no gene match: 6. The CDR3 has 15 amino acids. The CDR3 sequence: CASSVGQGAAYEQYF. As DNA, the CDR3 is TGTGCCAGCAGCGTTGGACAGGGGGCCGCCTACGAGCAGTACTTC.

The chain employs TRBV7-8 and TRBJ2-5; 9 nucleotides line up with TRBD2. The germline V gene encodes CDR1 SGHVS and CDR2 FQNEAQ. The CDR3 runs 16 residues. J was trimmed by 5 bases and V by 10 bases; bases with no gene match: 17. CDR3 in DNA: TGTGCCACTCGAACTAGGAGCCTAGCGGGGTCTGAGACCCAGTACTTC. Residues: CATRTRSLAGSETQYF.

The genes are TRBV5-1 and TRBJ2-7; possibly TRBD1 for D (6 bases). V lost 5 bases and J lost 5, with 17 bases in between. The germline gives CDR1 SGHRS, CDR2 YFSETQ. The CDR3 covers 14 residues. The CDR3 reads CASRVSMGAHEQYF. In nucleotides, the CDR3 is TGCGCCAGCAGAGTCAGTATGGGGGCCCACGAGCAGTACTTC.

The chain combines TRBV15 with TRBJ2-7; the D is unclear. This CDR3 is built from 13 residues. The V gene's germline CDR1 is LNHNV and CDR2 YYDKDF (reference sequence). V lost 5 bases and J lost 2, with 10 bases in between. The DNA of the CDR3 is TGTGCCACCAGCGGAGCGCGAGCCTACGAGCAGTACTTC. Translated, it gives CATSGARAYEQYF.

The J gene is TRBJ2-7, the V gene TRBV5-1, with a possible D match to TRBD1 (5 bases). V shed 0 bases and J shed 0 bases, with 10 bases lying between them. Germline lookup yields CDR1 SGHRS and CDR2 YFSETQ. The length of the CDR3 is 15 residues. CDR3 loop: CASSLEGDSSYEQYF. The CDR3 DNA reads TGCGCCAGCAGCTTGGAAGGGGATTCCTCCTACGAGCAGTACTTC.